The 23 T cell receptor beta chains below all came from one sample that was sequenced in a study of lung T cells in sarcoidosis with Löfgren's syndrome. TCRdb independently ran MiXCR on the reads; one entry per CDR3 protein. The data show around 1,000 distinct CDR3 sequences, 20% to 25% seen once. What was sequenced was CD4+ T cells from PBMCs. All receptors come from a human donor with sarcoidosis (Löfgren's syndrome or another form), or a control subject (not recorded which).

This clonotype is medium-sized. The chain employs TRBV19 and TRBJ2-7; 8 bases are a match to TRBD2. CDR1 and CDR2 (germline): LNHDA, SQIVND (reference sequence). This CDR3 spans 14 amino acids. Trimming took 4 bases from V and 1 from J; bases not matched to a gene: 3. This CDR3 reads CASSKLAASYEQYF. DNA of the CDR3: TGTGCCAGTAGTAAACTAGCGGCATCCTACGAGCAGTACTTC.

As to this clonotype: This may be a read error: a much more frequent sequence differs by one nucleotide. In nucleotides, the CDR3 is TGTGCCAGCTCACCACAGGGCGCAGATACGCAGTATTTT. Its translation: CASSPQGADTQYF. This chain links TRBV18 with TRBJ2-3; no clear D gene. CDR3 length equals 13 residues. Germline V CDR1 and CDR2: KGHSH, LQKENI. V lost 1 base and J 4 bases, leaving 6 bases between the germline ends.

The sample holds a few counts of this clonotype. At one boundary the junction diverges from the germline segment, which might be a read error. J is TRBJ2-7 and V is TRBV29-1; D may be TRBD1 (5 bases). This CDR3 contains 13 residues. Germline V gene sequence: CDR1 SQVTM, CDR2 ANQGSEA. CDR3 sequence: CSVVGAAPYGQYF. The DNA of the CDR3 is TGCAGCGTTGTTGGGGCAGCACCCTACGGGCAGTACTTC.

By sample share, this clonotype is medium-sized. The chain combines TRBV6-1 with TRBJ1-5, with 8 bases aligning to TRBD1. Germline CDR1 MNHNS, CDR2 SASEGT. The CDR3 extends over 13 amino acids. V lost 5 bases, J lost 6 bases, and 3 bases stayed unmatched. The CDR3: CASSRTGFQPQHF. CDR3 DNA: TGTGCCAGCAGTCGGACAGGGTTTCAGCCCCAGCATTTT.

For this clonotype: The CDR3 carries no conserved terminal phenylalanine or tryptophan, so it likely arises from a read error. The genes are TRBV2 and TRBJ2-7; 8 positions agree with TRBD2. V dropped 7 bases and J dropped 7; count of bases not matched to a gene: 15. The length of the CDR3 is 15 residues. The V gene's germline CDR1 is SNHLY and CDR2 FYNNEI. CDR3 sequence: CASKETSGSGGEQYL. The CDR3 coding sequence is TGTGCCAGCAAGGAGACCAGCGGGAGCGGAGGAGAGCAGTACCTC.

Concerning this clonotype: Possible read error: a much larger clone is one base away. The V gene is TRBV4-3, the J gene TRBJ2-7; D not resolved. V was clipped by 3 bases and J by 1 base, with 13 bases between them. CDR3 length: 15 residues. Germline CDR1 and CDR2: LGHNA and YSLEER. CDR3: CASSHGLWPSYEQYF. CDR3 DNA sequence: TGCGCCAGCAGCCACGGATTATGGCCTTCCTACGAGCAGTACTTC.

This clonotype has only one observation. The germline gene is not matched at one end of the junction; a read error may be the cause. The chain is built from TRBV20-1 and TRBJ2-2, with 12 bases lining up with TRBD2. The CDR3 has 19 residues. The germline CDR1 and CDR2 sequences are DFQATT and SNEGSKA (reference sequence). In nucleotides, the CDR3 is TGCAGTGCTAGAGATCTAAGGACTAGCGGGAAGACGAACACCAGGGAGCTGGTTTTT. It specifies CSARDLRTSGKTNTRELVF.

Sample share makes this clonotype large. The V and J genes are TRBV7-3 and TRBJ2-1, with TRBD1 matching over 7 bases. V lost 6 bases and J lost 3; bases outside the gene matches: 8. The CDR3 length is 15 residues. From germline, CDR1 is SGHTA and CDR2 FQGTGA. CDR3 DNA: TGTGCCAGCAGGACGACGGGGACAGACTACAATGAGCAGTTCTTC. Translated, it gives CASRTTGTDYNEQFF.

To note about this clonotype: A junction end diverges from the germline sequence, so it may reflect a read error. The V call is TRBV6-6, the J call TRBJ2-2; D not resolved. The CDR3 consists of 15 residues. Germline V CDR1 and CDR2: MNHNY, SVGAGI (reference sequence). CDR3 nucleotides: TGTGCCAGCAGTTACTCCGGGCCAGTCAGAGGAGAGCTGTTGTTT. Encoded protein: CASSYSGPVRGELLF.

This clonotype has only a few counts. This may stem from a read error, because a much larger clone lies one nucleotide away. This sequence joins TRBV2 and TRBJ2-4; either TRBD1 or TRBD2 may supply D (5 bases each). Trimming removed 0 bases from V and 11 bases from J, with 17 bases in between. Germline loops: CDR1 SNHLY, CDR2 FYNNEI. The CDR3 is 15 residues long. CDR3 residues: CASSEATGWGNVQYF. The DNA of the CDR3 is TGTGCCAGCAGTGAAGCAACGGGGTGGGGGAACGTTCAGTACTTC.

Note on this clonotype: This may be a read error: a much more frequent sequence differs by one nucleotide. The chain joins TRBV13 to TRBJ1-1; D possibly corresponds to TRBD1 (6 bases). This CDR3 is 13 amino acids long. Germline values: CDR1 PRHDT, CDR2 FYEKMQ (reference sequence). The V gene lost 8 bases and the J gene lost 0 bases, with 10 bases spanning the gap. The CDR3 region is CASGGQLNTEAFF. The CDR3 bases are TGTGCCAGCGGTGGACAGTTGAACACTGAAGCTTTCTTT.

In its sample, this clonotype ranks as medium-sized (0.01 to 0.1%). The chain is built from TRBV3-1 and TRBJ2-5; no reliable D call. CDR3 size: 16 residues. Trimming removed 0 bases from V and 7 bases from J, with 18 bases in between. Germline assignment: CDR1 LGHDT and CDR2 YNNKEL (reference sequence). CDR3 nucleotides: TGTGCCAGCAGCCAAGATCGAGTCGGTCACCGCTTGACCCAGTACTTC. It encodes CASSQDRVGHRLTQYF.

This clonotype was recorded at least ten times. The chain uses TRBV7-3 and TRBJ2-1; 9 bases map to TRBD1. Germline V lookup: CDR1 SGHTA, CDR2 FQGTGA. Losses at the gene ends were 5 bases for V and 1 base for J; bases not matched to a gene: 3. This CDR3 is 15 amino acids long. CDR3 nucleotides: TGTGCCAGCAGCGTGACAGGGGGGTCCTACAATGAGCAGTTCTTC. Residues: CASSVTGGSYNEQFF.

By its share, this clonotype is large. A junction end diverges from the germline sequence, so it may reflect a read error. V and J are TRBV6-6 and TRBJ1-6; D call uncertain. From germline, CDR1 is MNHNY and CDR2 SVGAGI (reference sequence). The CDR3 length is 14 residues. CDR3 bases: TGTGCCAGCAGTTACTCCTCCGATAATTCACCCCTCCACTTT. Encoded protein: CASSYSSDNSPLHF.

This clonotype is medium-sized in the sample. V and J are TRBV7-9 and TRBJ2-3; no definite D call. The germline V gene has CDR1 SEHNR and CDR2 FQNEAQ (reference sequence). V was trimmed by 5 bases and J by 1 base, leaving 10 bases between them. The CDR3 runs to 14 residues. CDR3 nucleotide sequence: TGTGCCAGCAGCACCCCCTGGGGCACAGATACGCAGTATTTT. Translating gives CASSTPWGTDTQYF.

By frequency in the sample, this clonotype is medium-sized. This CDR3 is CASSLTRAYGYTF. The CDR3 DNA reads TGTGCCAGTAGCCTTACCCGAGCCTATGGCTACACCTTC. The chain couples TRBV19 to TRBJ1-2; D not resolved. CDR1 is LNHDA, CDR2 SQIVND, per germline (reference sequence). V lost 6 bases and J 4 bases, leaving 12 bases between the germline ends. This CDR3 comprises 13 residues.

This clonotype is termed large (0.1 to 1%). V gene TRBV6-1 combines with J gene TRBJ1-1; a weak D match, TRBD1 (6 bases). The CDR3 runs 14 residues. With 7 bases removed from V and 0 bases from J, the gap between germline ends came to 12 bases. CDR1 is MNHNS, CDR2 SASEGT, per germline. As DNA, the CDR3 is TGTGCCAGCATGAAACGGACAGTGAACACTGAAGCTTTCTTT. Its protein product is CASMKRTVNTEAFF.

This clonotype was counted at least ten times. The chain employs TRBV7-9 and TRBJ2-1, with TRBD2 matching over 8 bases. The CDR3 has 16 residues. Per germline, CDR1 SEHNR and CDR2 FQNEAQ (reference sequence). The V and J ends lost 5 bases and 5 bases, in that order; junction bases with no gene match: 11. The CDR3 reads CASSAGASGYDNEQFF. The CDR3 DNA reads TGTGCCAGCAGCGCAGGCGCTAGCGGGTATGACAATGAGCAGTTCTTC. The full variable domain, rest sourced from reference TRBV7-9 and TRBJ2-1, is DTGVSQNPRHKITKRGQNVTFRCDPISEHNRLYWYRQTLGQGPEFLTYFQNEAQLEKSRLLSDRFSAERPKGSFSTLEIQRTEQGDSAMYLCASSAGASGYDNEQFFGPGTRLTVL.

Judged by abundance, this clonotype is large (0.1 to 1%). This sequence joins TRBV6-2 or TRBV6-3 and TRBJ1-5, with a tentative D call TRBD1 (5 bases). The V gene lost 4 bases and the J gene lost 12 bases, with 19 bases spanning the gap. The CDR3 has 14 residues. CDR1 is MNHEY and CDR2 is SVGEGT in the germline V gene. The CDR3 nucleotides are TGTGCCAGCAGTTTAAGCCGGGACCTAAAGCGCCAGCATTTT. Translating it yields CASSLSRDLKRQHF.

In the case of this clonotype: Possible read error: a much larger clone is one base away. This chain uses TRBV9 with TRBJ2-7; TRBD2 matches 8 bases. Losses at the gene ends were 4 bases for V and 2 bases for J; bases not matched to a gene: 11. This CDR3 spans 16 amino acids. Per germline, CDR1 SGDLS and CDR2 YYNGEE. CDR3 DNA sequence: TGTGCCAGCAGCCCGACTTGGGCGGGGGGTGCCTACGAGCAGTACTTC. It is translated as CASSPTWAGGAYEQYF.

This clonotype showed up many times. The chain combines TRBV30 with TRBJ2-2, with D unclear. This CDR3 contains 12 residues. Trimming cost V 0 bases and J 8 bases, with 7 bases left between them. Germline values: CDR1 GTSNPN, CDR2 SVGIG (reference sequence). The CDR3 region has the DNA TGTGCCTGGAGTGTACTTATGGGGGAGCTGTTTTTT. Translation: CAWSVLMGELFF.

By sample fraction, this clonotype is medium-sized. J is TRBJ1-5 and V is TRBV10-2; D unclear. The CDR3 is made up of 13 amino acids. Trimming removed 6 bases from V and 6 bases from J, with 12 bases in between. Germline CDR1 reads WSHSY; CDR2 reads SAAADI. DNA for the CDR3: TGCGCCAGCAGAGGACCGGGTATTCAGCCCCAGCATTTT. It translates to CASRGPGIQPQHF.

Relative to its sample, this clonotype is medium-sized. This chain uses TRBV5-6 with TRBJ2-1; 12 bases fit TRBD2. Germline values: CDR1 SGHDT, CDR2 YYEEEE. The CDR3 spans 15 residues. V shed 4 bases and J 6 bases; nucleotides not matched to a gene: 5. The CDR3 region is CASSDTSGGTNEQFF. The CDR3 region has the DNA TGTGCCAGCAGCGACACTAGCGGGGGGACCAATGAGCAGTTCTTC. Full variable domain (rest looked up from reference TRBV5-6 and TRBJ2-1): DAGVTQSPTHLIKTRGQQVTLRCSPKSGHDTVSWYQQALGQGPQFIFQYYEEEERQRGNFPDRFSGHQFPNYSSELNVNALLLGDSALYLCASSDTSGGTNEQFFGPGTRLTVL.